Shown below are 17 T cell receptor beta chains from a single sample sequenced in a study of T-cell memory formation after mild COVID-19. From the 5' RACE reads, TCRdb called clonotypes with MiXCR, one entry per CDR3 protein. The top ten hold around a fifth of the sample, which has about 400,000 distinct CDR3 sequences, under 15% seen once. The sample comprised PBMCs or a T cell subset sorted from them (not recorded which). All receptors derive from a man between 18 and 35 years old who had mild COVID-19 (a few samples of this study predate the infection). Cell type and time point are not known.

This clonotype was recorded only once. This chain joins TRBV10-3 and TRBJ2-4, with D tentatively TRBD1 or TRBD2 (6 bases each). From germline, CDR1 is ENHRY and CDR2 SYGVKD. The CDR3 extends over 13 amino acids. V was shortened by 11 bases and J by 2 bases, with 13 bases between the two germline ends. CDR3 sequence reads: CAAKGGTKNIQYF. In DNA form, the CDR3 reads TGTGCCGCCAAGGGGGGAACCAAAAACATTCAGTACTTC.

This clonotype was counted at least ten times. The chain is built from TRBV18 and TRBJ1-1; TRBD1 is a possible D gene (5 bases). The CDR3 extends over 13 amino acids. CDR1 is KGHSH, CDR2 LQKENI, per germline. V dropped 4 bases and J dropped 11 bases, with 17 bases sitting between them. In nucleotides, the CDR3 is TGTGCCAGCTCACTTAGTGACACCCGGGGGGCTTTCTTT. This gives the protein CASSLSDTRGAFF.

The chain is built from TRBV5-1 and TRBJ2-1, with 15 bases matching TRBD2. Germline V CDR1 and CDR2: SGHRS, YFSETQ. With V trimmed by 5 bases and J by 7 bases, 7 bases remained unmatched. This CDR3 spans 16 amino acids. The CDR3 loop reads CASRGLAGGPENEQFF. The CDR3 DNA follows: TGCGCCAGCAGAGGACTAGCGGGGGGGCCGGAAAATGAGCAGTTCTTC.

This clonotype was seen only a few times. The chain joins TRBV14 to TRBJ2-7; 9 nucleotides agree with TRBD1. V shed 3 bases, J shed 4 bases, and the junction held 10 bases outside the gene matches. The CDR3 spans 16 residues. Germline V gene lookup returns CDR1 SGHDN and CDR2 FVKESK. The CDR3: CASSQLGTGLTYEQYF. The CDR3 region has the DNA TGTGCCAGCAGCCAGCTCGGGACAGGGCTCACTTACGAGCAGTACTTC.

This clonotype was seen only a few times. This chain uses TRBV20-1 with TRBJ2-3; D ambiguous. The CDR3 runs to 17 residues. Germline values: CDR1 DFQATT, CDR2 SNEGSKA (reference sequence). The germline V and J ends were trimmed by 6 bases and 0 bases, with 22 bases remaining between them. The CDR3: CSAPKEMGYPSTDTQYF. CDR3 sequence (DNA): TGCAGTGCCCCTAAAGAAATGGGATACCCTAGCACAGATACGCAGTATTTT.

The CDR3: CASSQDRGGGEGYTF. DNA for the CDR3: TGCGCCAGCAGCCAAGATCGGGGAGGGGGAGAGGGCTACACCTTC. The chain uses TRBV4-3 and TRBJ1-2; D possibly corresponds to TRBD1 (6 bases). The CDR3 length is 15 residues. V lost 0 bases to trimming and J lost 8 bases, with 16 bases between them. Germline V gives CDR1 LGHNA, CDR2 YSLEER.

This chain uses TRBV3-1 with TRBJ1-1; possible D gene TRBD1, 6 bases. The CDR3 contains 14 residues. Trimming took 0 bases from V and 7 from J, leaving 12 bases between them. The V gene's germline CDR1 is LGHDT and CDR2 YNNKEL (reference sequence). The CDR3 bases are TGTGCCAGCAGCCAAGAAGTGTGGGGGCGTGAAGCTTTCTTT. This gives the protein CASSQEVWGREAFF.

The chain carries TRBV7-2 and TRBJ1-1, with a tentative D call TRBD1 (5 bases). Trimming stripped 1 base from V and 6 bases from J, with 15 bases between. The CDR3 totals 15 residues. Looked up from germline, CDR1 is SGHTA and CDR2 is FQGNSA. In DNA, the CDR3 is TGTGCCAGCAGCTTAGGCCCCCGGGGGGGAGCTGAAGCTTTCTTT. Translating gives CASSLGPRGGAEAFF.

The CDR3 DNA reads as TGTGCCAGCAGGACTGGGACTCCAGGGAGGCAGACCTACGAGCAGTACTTC. Protein sequence: CASRTGTPGRQTYEQYF. This chain joins TRBV6-5 and TRBJ2-7, with a tentative D call TRBD2 (6 bases). CDR1 is MNHEY, CDR2 SVGAGI, per germline. Trimming removed 6 bases from V and 2 bases from J, with 23 bases in between. This CDR3 comprises 17 residues.

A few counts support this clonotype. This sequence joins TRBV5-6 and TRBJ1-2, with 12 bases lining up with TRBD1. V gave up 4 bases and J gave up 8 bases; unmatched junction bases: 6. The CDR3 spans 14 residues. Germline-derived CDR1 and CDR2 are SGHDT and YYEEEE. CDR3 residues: CASSTRDRGLGYTF. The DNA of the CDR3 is TGTGCCAGCAGCACCCGGGACAGGGGGCTCGGCTACACCTTC.

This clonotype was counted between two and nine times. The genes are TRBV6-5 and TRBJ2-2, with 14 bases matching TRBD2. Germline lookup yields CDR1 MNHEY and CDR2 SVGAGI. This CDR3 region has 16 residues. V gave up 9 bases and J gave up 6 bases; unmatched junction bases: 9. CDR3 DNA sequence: TGTGCCAGTATCGGGACTAGCGGGGGTTTTGCCGGGGAGCTGTTTTTT. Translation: CASIGTSGGFAGELFF.

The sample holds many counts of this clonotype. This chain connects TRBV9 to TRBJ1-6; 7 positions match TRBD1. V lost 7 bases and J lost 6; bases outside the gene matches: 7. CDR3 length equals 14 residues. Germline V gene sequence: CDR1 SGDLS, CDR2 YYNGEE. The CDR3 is CASGKGGSNSPLHF. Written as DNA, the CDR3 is TGTGCCAGCGGAAAAGGGGGCAGTAATTCACCCCTCCACTTT.

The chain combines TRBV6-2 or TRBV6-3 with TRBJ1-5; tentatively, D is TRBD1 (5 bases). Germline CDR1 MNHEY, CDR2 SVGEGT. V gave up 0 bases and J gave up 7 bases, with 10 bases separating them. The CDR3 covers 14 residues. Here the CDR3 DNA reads TGTGCCAGCAGTTACTCAGGGGCCGCCCAGCCCCAGCATTTT. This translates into CASSYSGAAQPQHF.

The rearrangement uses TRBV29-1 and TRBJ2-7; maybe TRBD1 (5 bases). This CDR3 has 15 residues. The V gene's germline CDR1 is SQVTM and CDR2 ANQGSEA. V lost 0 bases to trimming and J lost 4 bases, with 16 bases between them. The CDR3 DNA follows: TGCAGCGTTGAAGATCGGTTCCAGGGTGGATACGAGCAGTACTTC. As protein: CSVEDRFQGGYEQYF.

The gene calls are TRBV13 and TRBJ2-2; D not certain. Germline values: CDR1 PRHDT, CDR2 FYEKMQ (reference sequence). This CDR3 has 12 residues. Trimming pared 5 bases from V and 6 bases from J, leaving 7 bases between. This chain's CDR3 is CASSDQAGELFF. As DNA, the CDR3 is TGTGCCAGCAGCGATCAGGCCGGGGAGCTGTTTTTT.

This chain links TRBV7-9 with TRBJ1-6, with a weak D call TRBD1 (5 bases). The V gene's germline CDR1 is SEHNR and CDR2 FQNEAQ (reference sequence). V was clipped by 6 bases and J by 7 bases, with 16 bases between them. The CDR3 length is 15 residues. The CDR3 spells CASSRDLLGNSPLHF. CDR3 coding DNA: TGTGCCAGCAGTCGGGACCTCTTAGGAAATTCACCCCTCCACTTT.

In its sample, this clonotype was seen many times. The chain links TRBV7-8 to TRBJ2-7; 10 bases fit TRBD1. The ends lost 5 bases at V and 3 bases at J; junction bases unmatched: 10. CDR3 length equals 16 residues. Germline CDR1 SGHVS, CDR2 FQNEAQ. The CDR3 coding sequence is TGTGCCAGCAGCCCACCGCTAAGGACAGGGGGCTACGAGCAGTACTTC. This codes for CASSPPLRTGGYEQYF.